This TCR beta chain derives from a study of blood T cell repertoires in COVID-19. Looking at the study overall: The cDNA or gDNA used as material had been derived from T cells, B-cell-depleted T cells, or PBMCs.

Generated by immunoSEQ multiplex PCR, the TCRdb table keeps only in-frame clones and is missing some. This table has under 30,000 clones, roughly nine tenths appearing once. The CDR3 extends over 15 amino acids. Trimming stripped 0 bases from V and 9 bases from J, with 13 bases between. CDR1 SGHNT and CDR2 YYREEE come from the germline V gene (reference sequence). The clonotype originates from a human donor with active COVID-19. The donor label of this sample is uncertain. The sequenced sample consisted of peripheral blood. J is TRBJ1-6 and V is TRBV5-4; weak D call: TRBD1 (5 bases). The CDR3 nucleotides read TGTGCCAGCAGCTTGGAATATGGGGCAGGTTCACCCCTCCACTTT. Translation: CASSLEYGAGSPLHF.